This entry lists 22 T cell receptor beta chains sequenced from one sample in a study of tumor and adjacent non-tumor tissue in lung cancer. No cell sorting was done before RNA was extracted from the tissue. This non-tumor lung sample came from over 3 cm beyond the tumor edge. The library came from three nested PCR rounds adapted from ARM-PCR protocols. TCRdb itself ran the multiplex PCR reads through MiXCR, one entry per CDR3 protein. The data show 48,000 or so distinct CDR3 sequences, with 64% seen just once and approximately 30% held by the top ten. What was sequenced was distant non-tumor lung tissue. The receptors derive from a woman in her seventies with non-small cell lung cancer.

The table lists this clonotype with a count of one. The chain joins TRBV20-1 to TRBJ2-1, with D perhaps matching TRBD2 (6 bases). V lost 0 bases, J lost 7 bases, and 19 bases lay in between. CDR1 and CDR2 (germline): DFQATT, SNEGSKA (reference sequence). The CDR3 covers 16 residues. DNA of the CDR3: TGCAGTGCTAGAGATCGGAGAGGGTGTGCGGGGAATGAGCAGTTCTTC. It is translated as CSARDRRGCAGNEQFF.

J is TRBJ2-1 and V is TRBV7-3, with 13 nucleotides matching TRBD2. Trimming at V came to 5 bases and at J to 5 bases, leaving 6 bases not matched to a gene. Germline CDR1 is SGHTA and CDR2 is FQGTGA. The CDR3 is 16 residues long. The CDR3 nucleotides are TGTGCCAGCAGCCGGCCCGGGACTAGCGGGAACAATGAGCAGTTCTTC. This translates into CASSRPGTSGNNEQFF.

This clonotype was counted a single time. The junction departs from germline at one end; a sequencing error may be responsible. The V and J genes are TRBV6-5 and TRBJ1-1; possible D gene TRBD1, 6 bases. This CDR3 is built from 17 residues. Germline V gene data show CDR1 as MNHEY and CDR2 as SVGAGI. The CDR3 DNA sequence: TGTGCCATCAGTTACTCTGGGATAGGGGGATTGAACACTGAAGCTTTCTTT. Translated, it gives CAISYSGIGGLNTEAFF.

Concerning this clonotype itself: A junction end diverges from the germline sequence, so it may reflect a read error. CDR3 in amino acids: CASSQNCATNTEELFF. For the CDR3, the DNA is TGTGCCAGCAGCCAAAATTGTGCCACGAACACCGAGGAGCTGTTTTTT. V gene TRBV4-2 combines with J gene TRBJ2-2; D ambiguous. The CDR3 loop spans 16 amino acids. Germline V gives CDR1 LGHNA, CDR2 YNFKEQ.

This clonotype was recorded many times. Here the CDR3 reads CSASAGGPGTQYF. In DNA, the CDR3 is TGCAGTGCCTCCGCCGGGGGCCCTGGGACCCAGTACTTC. V usage is TRBV20-1 and J usage is TRBJ2-5; D is possibly TRBD1 or TRBD2 (6 bases each). The V gene's germline CDR1 is DFQATT and CDR2 SNEGSKA (reference sequence). This CDR3 has 13 residues. V lost 6 bases, J lost 7 bases, and 18 bases lay in between.

The CDR3 DNA reads TGTGCCAGCAGCCCTAGCGGGAAGACAGATACGCAGTATTTT. Translated: CASSPSGKTDTQYF. The chain is built from TRBV7-9 and TRBJ2-3; 9 nucleotides agree with TRBD2. Trimming took 5 bases from V and 3 from J; bases not matched to a gene: 3. Germline V gives CDR1 SEHNR, CDR2 FQNEAQ (reference sequence). This CDR3 is built from 14 residues.

This clonotype was seen a handful of times. A much larger clone differs by one base, so this may be a read error. This sequence joins TRBV6-1 and TRBJ2-1; D unresolved. This CDR3 is 14 amino acids long. Germline assignment: CDR1 MNHNS and CDR2 SASEGT. The DNA for the CDR3 is TGTGCCAACAGTGAACTCCGTGCCTACAATGAGCAGTTCTTC. Amino acid sequence: CANSELRAYNEQFF.

Comment on this clonotype: One end of the junction does not line up with germline, which may come from a read error. The chain has TRBV5-6 and TRBJ1-1; no clear D. The CDR3 covers 14 residues. Germline CDR1 is SGHDT and CDR2 is YYEEEE. The CDR3 region has the DNA TGTGCCAGCAGCACGACCGGACTAAACACTGAAGCTTCCTTT. Protein sequence: CASSTTGLNTEASF.

For this clonotype: The limits of the CDR3 on the DNA are not certain, so only TCRdb's listed CDR3 is given. This chain connects TRBV11-3 to TRBJ2-3; TRBD1 is the table's D call and was not checked against the DNA. Counting both end residues, the CDR3 totals 14 amino acids. Per the germline V gene, CDR1 is SGHNT and CDR2 is YENEEA. CDR3 sequence: CASNFGQGTDTRYF.

As to this clonotype: This may stem from a read error, because a much larger clone lies one nucleotide away. The chain joins TRBV20-1 to TRBJ2-1; perhaps TRBD2 as D (6 bases). CDR1 and CDR2 (germline): DFQATT, SNEGSKA (reference sequence). This CDR3 contains 14 residues. In DNA form, the CDR3 reads TGCAGGGCCGACCCCGGGAGCTCCTACATTGAGCAGTTCTTC. Its translation: CRADPGSSYIEQFF.

CDR3 sequence (DNA): TGTGCCGTTGGGACAGGGGGTCTATCCCAAGAGACCCAGTACTTC. Residues: CAVGTGGLSQETQYF. The chain combines TRBV10-3 with TRBJ2-5; 11 bases agree with TRBD1. Germline V lookup: CDR1 ENHRY, CDR2 SYGVKD. The CDR3 has 15 amino acids. V lost 11 bases to trimming and J lost 1 base; unmatched junction nucleotides: 9.

There are a few counts of this clonotype. The V call is TRBV27, the J call TRBJ2-1; no clear D. The CDR3 is 13 amino acids. Deletions cut 0 bases from V and 5 bases from J, with 5 bases between. Per germline, CDR1 MNHEY and CDR2 SMNVEV (reference sequence). The CDR3 loop reads CASSLSQNNEQFF. In DNA form, the CDR3 reads TGTGCCAGCAGTTTATCGCAGAACAATGAGCAGTTCTTC.

Remarks on this clonotype: One junction end disagrees with the germline gene, perhaps due to a read error. This chain connects TRBV13 to TRBJ1-3; D remains unclear. Germline-derived CDR1 and CDR2 are PRHDT and FYEKMQ (reference sequence). The CDR3 extends over 14 amino acids. CDR3 residues: CASSLRVSGNTIYF. DNA for the CDR3: TGTGCAAGCAGCTTAAGGGTTTCTGGAAACACCATATATTTT. Supplemented by reference TRBV13 and TRBJ1-3, the full variable domain reads AAGVIQSPRHLIKEKRETATLKCYPIPRHDTVYWYQQGPGQDPQFLISFYEKMQSDKGSIPDRFSAQQFSDYHSELNMSSLELGDSALYFCASSLRVSGNTIYFGEGSWLTVV.

This clonotype was found many times. The chain links TRBV10-3 to TRBJ2-1; 8 bases are shared with TRBD2. The CDR3 totals 12 residues. With 7 bases clipped from V and 7 bases from J, the junction kept 3 bases outside the gene matches. In germline, CDR1 is ENHRY, CDR2 SYGVKD. CDR3: CAIKTSANEQFF. The CDR3 DNA reads TGTGCCATCAAGACTAGCGCAAATGAGCAGTTCTTC.

V usage is TRBV20-1 and J usage is TRBJ2-3; no firm D call. V lost 2 bases and J lost 1, with 13 bases in between. Germline V gives CDR1 DFQATT, CDR2 SNEGSKA (reference sequence). The CDR3 totals 15 residues. The CDR3 spells CSARKVPLGTDTQYF. CDR3 in DNA: TGCAGTGCTAGAAAGGTCCCACTGGGCACAGATACGCAGTATTTT.

This clonotype was seen only a few times. This chain uses TRBV9 with TRBJ2-1; the D gene could be TRBD1 or TRBD2 (5 bases each). Trimming removed 0 bases at V and 9 bases at J, with 7 bases between. CDR3 length: 12 amino acids. CDR1 is SGDLS and CDR2 is YYNGEE in the germline V gene. DNA of the CDR3: TGTGCCAGCAGCGTAGGGGGGACTGAGCAGTTCTTC. Encoded protein: CASSVGGTEQFF.

Points on this clonotype: Relative to the germline gene, one junction end is altered; a read error may explain this. The J gene is TRBJ2-5, the V gene TRBV5-4; D tentatively reads TRBD1 or TRBD2 (5 bases each). Germline assignment: CDR1 SGHNT and CDR2 YYREEE (reference sequence). The CDR3 covers 17 residues. This CDR3 reads CASSQGALRVVAEAQYF. The CDR3 DNA follows: TGTGCCAGCAGCCAAGGGGCCCTGCGGGTGGTTGCAGAGGCCCAGTACTTC.

Remarks on this clonotype: Just one base apart from a much larger clone, this may be a read error. The chain recombines TRBV2 with TRBJ2-7; D perhaps matches TRBD1 (6 bases). This CDR3 region has 15 residues. Looked up from germline, CDR1 is SNHLY and CDR2 is FYNNEI. Trimming pared 7 bases from V and 2 bases from J, leaving 18 bases between. This chain's CDR3 is CASIVGRTETYEQYF. The CDR3 DNA sequence: TGTGCCAGCATTGTGGGGCGGACAGAGACCTACGAGCAGTACTTC.

Concerning this clonotype itself: A clone one base away is much larger, so this may be a read error. The chain couples TRBV13 to TRBJ2-2; 8 nucleotides match TRBD2. The length of the CDR3 is 16 residues. Per the germline V gene, CDR1 is PRHDT and CDR2 is FYEKMQ (reference sequence). CDR3 nucleotides: TGTGCCAGCAGCTTAACCTCGGGGGGGCGCATCGGGGAGCTGATTTTT. Protein: CASSLTSGGRIGELIF.

The table lists this clonotype with many counts. The rearrangement links TRBV4-2 to TRBJ1-2, with D hard to call. Deletions cut 1 base from V and 7 bases from J, with 10 bases between. Germline V gene sequence: CDR1 LGHNA, CDR2 YNFKEQ. CDR3 length: 13 amino acids. CDR3 region: CASSQVLGRGYTF. DNA for the CDR3: TGTGCCAGCAGCCAAGTTCTCGGACGTGGCTACACCTTC.

Details on this clonotype: One junction end disagrees with the germline gene, perhaps due to a read error. V and J are TRBV29-1 and TRBJ2-7, with 10 bases aligning to TRBD1. Germline CDR1 SQVTM, CDR2 ANQGSEA. This CDR3 comprises 13 residues. The CDR3 sequence: CGVGTGDSYEQYF. The CDR3 DNA reads as TGCGGCGTTGGGACAGGGGACTCCTACGAGCAGTACTTC.

Of note for this clonotype: The junction differs from germline at one of its ends, possibly a read error. The chain uses TRBV6-5 and TRBJ1-1; D might be TRBD1 (6 bases). The germline V gene has CDR1 MNHEY and CDR2 SVGAGI. This CDR3 has 13 amino acids. In nucleotides, the CDR3 is TGTGCCAGCTATAAACGGGGGGCCACTGAGGCTTTCTTT. Its translation is CASYKRGATEAFF.